One sample yielded the 13 T cell receptor beta chains listed below, sequenced in a study of T cell repertoires in cytomegalovirus infection. From the reads, TCRdb called clonotypes with MiXCR, one entry per CDR3 protein. Of 80,000 or so distinct CDR3 sequences in the sample, 35% to 45% were seen once. The antigens these receptors bind are not known. The sequenced sample was CD8+ T cells from cultured PBMCs, obtained from culture after CMV antigen stimulation. Receptors originate from a human donor in good health (CMV status not recorded). Some clones in this sample may be carry-over from other donors' samples.

J is TRBJ1-1 and V is TRBV7-2; weak D call: TRBD1 (6 bases). Germline-derived CDR1 and CDR2 are SGHTA and FQGNSA. CDR3 size: 16 residues. The V and J ends lost 1 base and 7 bases respectively, with 19 bases between them. CDR3 sequence: CASSLGVGASSNEAFF. The CDR3 region has the DNA TGTGCCAGCAGCTTAGGCGTGGGGGCGAGTTCTAATGAAGCTTTCTTT.

The chain is built from TRBV27 and TRBJ2-5; D ambiguous. Germline CDR1 and CDR2: MNHEY and SMNVEV (reference sequence). CDR3 length equals 13 residues. V was trimmed by 6 bases and J by 0 bases, leaving 8 bases between them. Here the CDR3 reads CASSPQNQETQYF. The DNA of the CDR3 is TGTGCCAGCAGCCCCCAGAACCAAGAGACCCAGTACTTC.

The genes are TRBV13 and TRBJ2-7; D possibly corresponds to TRBD2 (5 bases). CDR1 and CDR2 from the germline V gene are PRHDT and FYEKMQ (reference sequence). The CDR3 covers 15 residues. V lost 0 bases and J lost 3, with 12 bases in between. CDR3 nucleotide sequence: TGTGCCAGCAGCTTAGGAGGTGAGGGAGACTACGAGCAGTACTTC. This translates into CASSLGGEGDYEQYF.

The V and J genes are TRBV7-2 and TRBJ2-1; D possibly uses TRBD1 or TRBD2 (5 bases each). V shed 2 bases and J shed 0 bases, with 14 bases lying between them. Per germline, CDR1 SGHTA and CDR2 FQGNSA. The CDR3 consists of 17 residues. The CDR3 nucleotides are TGTGCCAGCAGCTTATCGTCGGGACGAAACTCCTACAATGAGCAGTTCTTC. It yields the protein CASSLSSGRNSYNEQFF.

The chain uses TRBV18 and TRBJ2-1, with 9 bases identical to TRBD1. The CDR3 has 15 residues. V dropped 0 bases and J dropped 7; count of bases not matched to a gene: 4. Germline CDR1 KGHSH, CDR2 LQKENI. The CDR3 protein is CASSPPGQGRNEQFF. The CDR3 region has the DNA TGTGCCAGCTCACCACCGGGACAGGGTCGGAATGAGCAGTTCTTC.

The sample holds a few counts of this clonotype. The rearrangement joins TRBV6-2 or TRBV6-3 to TRBJ2-1; D may match TRBD1 or TRBD2 (5 bases each). Looked up from germline, CDR1 is MNHEY and CDR2 is SVGEGT. The CDR3 is 13 amino acids. The V and J ends lost 7 bases and 10 bases respectively, with 17 bases between them. CDR3 protein: CASISLDRDEQFF. DNA of the CDR3: TGTGCCAGCATCAGTTTGGATAGGGACGAGCAGTTCTTC.

In nucleotides, the CDR3 is TGCAGTGCCAAGTGGGGGATTGGCTATGGCTACACCTTC. Protein: CSAKWGIGYGYTF. This chain uses TRBV20-1 with TRBJ1-2, with D maybe TRBD1 (5 bases). The CDR3 runs to 13 residues. Looked up from germline, CDR1 is DFQATT and CDR2 is SNEGSKA (reference sequence). V was shortened by 6 bases and J by 4 bases, with 15 bases between the two germline ends.

J is TRBJ2-1 and V is TRBV18; TRBD1 matches 11 bases. This CDR3 region has 15 residues. Germline CDR1 KGHSH, CDR2 LQKENI. V lost 3 bases to trimming and J lost 6 bases; unmatched junction nucleotides: 4. The CDR3 DNA reads TGTGCCAGCTCACCGAGGGACAGGGGGGTCAATGAGCAGTTCTTC. This encodes CASSPRDRGVNEQFF. The full variable domain, rest sourced from reference TRBV18 and TRBJ2-1, is NAGVMQNPRHLVRRRGQEARLRCSPMKGHSHVYWYRQLPEEGLKFMVYLQKENIIDESGMPKERFSAEFPKEGPSILRIQQVVRGDSAAYFCASSPRDRGVNEQFFGPGTRLTVL.

This clonotype was picked up a small number of times. This rearrangement joins TRBV4-1 to TRBJ2-1; possible D gene TRBD2, 6 bases. V dropped 1 base and J dropped 2 bases, with 24 bases sitting between them. Germline CDR1 and CDR2: MGHRA and YSYEKL. This CDR3 is 20 amino acids long. The CDR3 reads CASSQVPSLDSGGTYNEQFF. The CDR3 DNA follows: TGCGCCAGCAGCCAAGTACCGTCGCTTGATAGCGGAGGGACCTACAATGAGCAGTTCTTC.

The chain links TRBV7-2 to TRBJ1-5; TRBD1 matches at 8 bases. Per the germline V gene, CDR1 is SGHTA and CDR2 is FQGNSA. The CDR3 extends over 19 amino acids. J was trimmed by 0 bases and V by 1 base; bases with no gene match: 11. CDR3 DNA: TGTGCCAGCAGCTTAGAAGACAGGGGTAGGTTTTATAGCAATCAGCCCCAGCATTTT. It is translated as CASSLEDRGRFYSNQPQHF.

There are a few counts of this clonotype. This rearrangement joins TRBV7-2 to TRBJ1-4; the D is unclear. V was cut by 1 base and J by 0 bases, with 6 bases left in between. CDR3 length: 15 residues. Germline CDR1 reads SGHTA; CDR2 reads FQGNSA. CDR3 loop: CASSLGIATNEKLFF. The CDR3 bases are TGTGCCAGCAGCTTAGGGATCGCAACTAATGAAAAACTGTTTTTT.

The table lists this clonotype with a count of one. The V and J genes are TRBV6-6 and TRBJ1-6; a weak D match, TRBD1 (5 bases). Germline V CDR1 and CDR2: MNHNY, SVGAGI (reference sequence). Trimming took 2 bases from V and 4 from J, leaving 18 bases between them. There are 18 residues in the CDR3. The CDR3 DNA sequence: TGTGCCAGCAGTTACGACCGCTTCGACAGAGAATATAATTCACCCCTCCACTTT. Encoded protein: CASSYDRFDREYNSPLHF.

The V and J genes are TRBV5-5 and TRBJ2-5, with D perhaps matching TRBD2 (7 bases). There are 15 residues in the CDR3. V shed 0 bases and J shed 1 base, with 10 bases lying between them. CDR1 SGHKS and CDR2 YYEKEE come from the germline V gene (reference sequence). The DNA for the CDR3 is TGTGCCAGCAGCTTGGGGCGGGGGCTCCAAGAGACCCAGTACTTC. It translates to CASSLGRGLQETQYF.